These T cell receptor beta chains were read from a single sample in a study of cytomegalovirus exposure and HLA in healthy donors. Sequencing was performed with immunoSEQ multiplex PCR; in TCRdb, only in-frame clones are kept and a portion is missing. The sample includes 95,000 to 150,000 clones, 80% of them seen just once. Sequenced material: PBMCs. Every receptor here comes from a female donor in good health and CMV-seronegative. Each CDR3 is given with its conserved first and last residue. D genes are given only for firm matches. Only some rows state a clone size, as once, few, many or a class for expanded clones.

TGTGCCAGCAGTCCTTCTCTCCAGGGGGCTCATTACAATGAGCAGTTCTTC,CASSPSLQGAHYNEQFF,TRBD1,TRBJ2-1,TRBV28,few
TGTGCCAGCAGTGAAGCCAGCGGGAGACGTTCGGCCGGGGAGCTGTTTTTT,CASSEASGRRSAGELFF,TRBD2,TRBJ2-2,TRBV6-4,-
TGTGCCTGGAAAAATTTAGCGGGGCTGAATGAGCAGTTCTTC,CAWKNLAGLNEQFF,TRBD2,TRBJ2-1,TRBV30,-
TGTGCCAGCAGTTACTCCCCGACAGGGAGTCAGCCCCAGCATTTT,CASSYSPTGSQPQHF,TRBD1,TRBJ1-5,TRBV6-5,few
TGTGCCAGCAGCCAGACCTGGAGAACGGAGCAGTACTTC,CASSQTWRTEQYF,-,TRBJ2-5,TRBV5-4,-
TGCGCCAGCGGGGGGCCGGGACAGGGACGAGGGCAGTTCTTC,CASGGPGQGRGQFF,TRBD1,TRBJ2-1,TRBV4-1,-
TGTGCCAGCAGCCCTGGGACAACCTATGGCTACACCTTC,CASSPGTTYGYTF,-,TRBJ1-2,TRBV7-3,few
TGTGCCAGCAGTGGGGGCGGATCCAATGAAAAACTGTTTTTT,CASSGGGSNEKLFF,-,TRBJ1-4,TRBV2,-
TGTGCCAGTAGCCGACTAGCGGGGGGATCAGATACGCAGTATTTT,CASSRLAGGSDTQYF,TRBD2,TRBJ2-3,TRBV19,-
TGCGCCAGCAGCTTGGTGGACAGGGGCACAGATACGCAGTATTTT,CASSLVDRGTDTQYF,TRBD1,TRBJ2-3,TRBV5-1,-
TGTGCCAGTAGCTGGGGACAGGCGAACACTGAAGCTTTCTTT,CASSWGQANTEAFF,TRBD1,TRBJ1-1,TRBV19,-
TGCGCCAGCAGCTTGGCCGCAGCCCAGGGAGATACGCAGTATTTT,CASSLAAAQGDTQYF,-,TRBJ2-3,TRBV5-1,-
TGCGCCAGCAGCGGCCCGGGGGGGGCCTACGAGCAGTACTTC,CASSGPGGAYEQYF,TRBD2,TRBJ2-7,TRBV5-1,few
TGTGCCAGCAGCTTTACAGGCGAACGGCATCAGCCCCAGCATTTT,CASSFTGERHQPQHF,-,TRBJ1-5,TRBV7-2,-
TGTGCCAGCAGCCCTCAGGGGGGTGGGACTGAAGCTTTCTTT,CASSPQGGGTEAFF,TRBD1,TRBJ1-1,TRBV6-6,-
TGTGCCAGCAGCTGGGGACAGTACTATGGCTACACCTTC,CASSWGQYYGYTF,TRBD1,TRBJ1-2,TRBV7-9,-
TGTGCCAGCTCACTCGGGACAGGGAACACTGAAGCTTTCTTT,CASSLGTGNTEAFF,TRBD1,TRBJ1-1,TRBV18,-
TGTGCCAGCAGTTTGTCCGGGACATGGGCAACCTGGGAGCAGTATTTT,CASSLSGTWATWEQYF,-,TRBJ2-3,TRBV27,-
TGTGCCAGTAGTTCATACCGGGACAGGGGGAATGAAGCTTTCTTT,CASSSYRDRGNEAFF,TRBD1,TRBJ1-1,TRBV19,once
TGTGCCAGCATCTTTCAGGGCAGAGGCGAGCAGTACTTC,CASIFQGRGEQYF,-,TRBJ2-7,TRBV2,-
TGCGCCAGCAGCCAATGGCGCAGCGGGGGGAGCACAGATACGCAGTATTTT,CASSQWRSGGSTDTQYF,TRBD2,TRBJ2-3,TRBV4-1,-
TGTGCCAGCAGCTTAGATCTAAGAGTAGCGGGGGCCGACTACAATGAGCAGTTCTTC,CASSLDLRVAGADYNEQFF,TRBD2,TRBJ2-1,TRBV11-2,-
TGTGCCAGCAGCGTTACCGGGACTAGCGGGGGGTCTACCTACAATGAGCAGTTCTTC,CASSVTGTSGGSTYNEQFF,TRBD2,TRBJ2-1,TRBV9,-
TGCGCCAGCAGCCAAGATCGGGGGGACAGGGATATACCCAGCTCTGGAAACACCATATATTTT,CASSQDRGDRDIPSSGNTIYF,TRBD1,TRBJ1-3,TRBV4-1,-
TGTGCCAGCAGCTTAATCAGGGGCCCCATGAAGGAGCAGTTCTTC,CASSLIRGPMKEQFF,-,TRBJ2-1,TRBV11-2,-
TGTGCCAGCCGTACTTCCCATGAGCAGTTCTTC,CASRTSHEQFF,-,TRBJ2-1,TRBV28,once
TGTGCCAGCAGCTTACTCGTGACTAGCGGGAGTTGGGAGACCCAGTACTTC,CASSLLVTSGSWETQYF,TRBD2,TRBJ2-5,TRBV7-9,-
TGTGCCAGCAGTTACGTTAAGCGGTCGCCCTTCAATGAGCAGTTCTTC,CASSYVKRSPFNEQFF,-,TRBJ2-1,TRBV6-6,-
TGTGCCAGCAGTTTGGTGGCGTTAGCGGGAGTCGATCATGAGCAGTTCTTC,CASSLVALAGVDHEQFF,TRBD2,TRBJ2-1,TRBV28,-
TGTGCCAGCAGTGGGGCGGGGCACACTGAAGCTTTCTTT,CASSGAGHTEAFF,-,TRBJ1-1,TRBV6-1,-
TGTGCCAGTAGTTTCCGGACAGGGGCCACTAACTATGGCTACACCTTC,CASSFRTGATNYGYTF,TRBD1,TRBJ1-2,TRBV19,-
TGTGCCAGCAGTGACGGGAAGGAGGCCATAGAGACCCAGTACTTC,CASSDGKEAIETQYF,-,TRBJ2-5,TRBV2,-
TGCGCCAGCACCGTCCCGGGACAGGGGGGAACTAATGAAAAACTGTTTTTT,CASTVPGQGGTNEKLFF,TRBD1,TRBJ1-4,TRBV10-1,-
TGTGCCAGCAAACAAGGACTAGCCGGTACCGGGGAGCTGTTTTTT,CASKQGLAGTGELFF,TRBD2,TRBJ2-2,TRBV2,few
TGTGCCAGCAGCTTGGGCACGGTGAATCAGCCCCAGCATTTT,CASSLGTVNQPQHF,-,TRBJ1-5,TRBV5-6,-
TGTGCCAGTAGTACCCGCGGTAGCGGGGGATACAATGAGCAGTTCTTC,CASSTRGSGGYNEQFF,TRBD2,TRBJ2-1,TRBV19,once
TGTGCCAGCAGCTTATGGCGGCGCGAGACCCAGTACTTC,CASSLWRRETQYF,-,TRBJ2-5,TRBV7-2,few
TGTGCCAGCAGCTTGGCATCCCCCTCCTACGAGCAGTACTTC,CASSLASPSYEQYF,-,TRBJ2-7,TRBV5-5,-
TGTGCCAGCAGCCGGAACAGGGGGCGCGGAGAAAAACTGTTTTTT,CASSRNRGRGEKLFF,TRBD1,TRBJ1-4,TRBV14,few
TGTGCCAGCAGGGGAGCTGGAGATACGCAGTATTTT,CASRGAGDTQYF,-,TRBJ2-3,TRBV6-1,-
TGTGCCAGCAGCCAGAGCAGGGGTGGAAACACCATATATTTT,CASSQSRGGNTIYF,-,TRBJ1-3,TRBV14,few
TGTGCCAGCAGTCATTTAGCGGGGCGCACCGGGGAGCTGTTTTTT,CASSHLAGRTGELFF,TRBD2,TRBJ2-2,TRBV2,-
TGCGCCAGCAGCTTGGAAAGGGGCATGAACACTGAAGCTTTCTTT,CASSLERGMNTEAFF,-,TRBJ1-1,TRBV5-1,once
TGTGCCAGTAGTGGGCGGGGCAACTACGAGCAGTACTTC,CASSGRGNYEQYF,-,TRBJ2-7,TRBV19,-
TGTGCCAGCAGCCCGGGGACGGACAGACATCAGCCCCAGCATTTT,CASSPGTDRHQPQHF,-,TRBJ1-5,TRBV5-5,-
TGCGCCAGCAGTTTGGAGGGGCTAGCGGGAGCAGTGCAGTACTTC,CASSLEGLAGAVQYF,TRBD2,TRBJ2-5,TRBV5-1,-
TGTGCCAGCAGTCGGGACAGGGTGGAGGGCTACACCTTC,CASSRDRVEGYTF,TRBD1,TRBJ1-2,TRBV6-1,-
TGCGCCAGCAGCGCGGAAACTGTGGCTTCGGGGCAGTACTTC,CASSAETVASGQYF,-,TRBJ2-7,TRBV5-1,once
TGTGCCAGCAGTGACAGGGCCGCCAATCAGCCCCAGCATTTT,CASSDRAANQPQHF,-,TRBJ1-5,TRBV6-1,-
TGTGCCAGCAGTTACTCTCATCGGTCTGAAGCTTTCTTT,CASSYSHRSEAFF,-,TRBJ1-1,TRBV6-5,-
TGCGCCAGCAGTGCGGGACAGGGTAGCGTCACAGATACGCAGTATTTT,CASSAGQGSVTDTQYF,TRBD1,TRBJ2-3,TRBV10-1,-
TGTGCCAGCAGCGGGACAGAGACTTCTGCTTCACCCCTCCACTTT,CASSGTETSASPLHF,-,TRBJ1-6,TRBV9,-
TGTGCCAGCAGTTCCGGGACTACGCTAACCCTGCAGTACTTC,CASSSGTTLTLQYF,TRBD2,TRBJ2-7,TRBV28,-
TGTGCCAGCAGAGAAGCGGGAGGGGACCTCAACACTGAAGCTTTCTTT,CASREAGGDLNTEAFF,-,TRBJ1-1,TRBV6-1,once
TGTGCCAGCAGCGTAGGTCAGGGTGGCACAGATACGCAGTATTTT,CASSVGQGGTDTQYF,-,TRBJ2-3,TRBV9,-
TGTGCCAGCAGCCGGTCGGCCGGGGAGCTGTTTTTT,CASSRSAGELFF,-,TRBJ2-2,TRBV11-2,-
TGTGCCAGCAGCTTAGAGGCAGCGGGGGGGTCCTACGAGCAGTACTTC,CASSLEAAGGSYEQYF,TRBD2,TRBJ2-7,TRBV7-2,-
TGTGCCAGCAGTTACTCCTTGGGAGAAGGGAACACTGAAGCTTTCTTT,CASSYSLGEGNTEAFF,-,TRBJ1-1,TRBV6-5,-
TGTGCCAGCAGCGTAGCTGGGGTCACCGGGGAGCCGTTTTTT,CASSVAGVTGEPFF,-,TRBJ2-2,TRBV9,-
TGTGCCAGTAGTATAGAAGGGAGCTCCTACAATGAGCAGTTCTTC,CASSIEGSSYNEQFF,-,TRBJ2-1,TRBV19,-